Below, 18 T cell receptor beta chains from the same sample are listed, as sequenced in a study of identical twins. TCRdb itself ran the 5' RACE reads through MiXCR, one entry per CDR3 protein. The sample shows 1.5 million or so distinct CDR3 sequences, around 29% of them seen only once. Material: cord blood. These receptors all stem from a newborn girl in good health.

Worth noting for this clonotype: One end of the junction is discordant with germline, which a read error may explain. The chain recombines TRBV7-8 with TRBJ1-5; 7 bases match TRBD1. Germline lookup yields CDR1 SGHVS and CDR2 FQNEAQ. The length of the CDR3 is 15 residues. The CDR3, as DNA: TGTGCCAGCAGCTTAGTATCAGGGGGGAATCAGCTCCAGCATTTT. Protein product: CASSLVSGGNQLQHF. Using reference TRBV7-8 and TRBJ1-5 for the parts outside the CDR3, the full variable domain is GAGVSQSPRYKVAKRGQDVALRCDPISGHVSLFWYQQALGQGPEFLTYFQNEAQLDKSGLPSDRFFAERPEGSVSTLKIQRTQQEDSAVYLCASSLVSGGNQLQHFGDGTRLSIL.

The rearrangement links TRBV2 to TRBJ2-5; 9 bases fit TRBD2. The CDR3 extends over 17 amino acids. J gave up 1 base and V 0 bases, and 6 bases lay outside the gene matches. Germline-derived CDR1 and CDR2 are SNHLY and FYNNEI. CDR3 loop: CASSEALAGGSQETQYF. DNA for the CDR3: TGTGCCAGCAGTGAAGCGCTTGCGGGGGGGTCCCAAGAGACCCAGTACTTC.

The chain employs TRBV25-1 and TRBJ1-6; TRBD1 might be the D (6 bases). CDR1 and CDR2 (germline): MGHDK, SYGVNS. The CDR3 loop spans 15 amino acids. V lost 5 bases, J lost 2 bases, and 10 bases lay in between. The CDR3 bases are TGTGCCAGCAGTTCACAGGGCACCTATAATTCACCCCTCCACTTT. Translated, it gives CASSSQGTYNSPLHF.

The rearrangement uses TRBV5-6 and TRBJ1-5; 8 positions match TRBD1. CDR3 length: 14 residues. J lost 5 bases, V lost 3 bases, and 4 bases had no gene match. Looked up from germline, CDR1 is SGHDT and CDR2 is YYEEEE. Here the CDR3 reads CASSSLQGDQPQHF. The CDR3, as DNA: TGTGCCAGCAGCTCGCTACAGGGGGATCAGCCCCAGCATTTT.

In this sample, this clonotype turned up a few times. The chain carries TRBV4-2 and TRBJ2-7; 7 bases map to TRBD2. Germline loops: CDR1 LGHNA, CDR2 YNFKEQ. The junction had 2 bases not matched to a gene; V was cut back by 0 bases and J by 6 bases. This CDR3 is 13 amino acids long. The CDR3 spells CASSQELAGEQYF. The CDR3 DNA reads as TGTGCCAGCAGCCAAGAATTAGCGGGCGAGCAGTACTTC.

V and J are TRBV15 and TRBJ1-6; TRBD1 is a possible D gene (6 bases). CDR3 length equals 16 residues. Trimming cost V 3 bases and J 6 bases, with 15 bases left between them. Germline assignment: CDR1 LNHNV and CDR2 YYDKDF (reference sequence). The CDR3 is CATSSSGTRPNSPLHF. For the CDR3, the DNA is TGTGCCACCAGCAGTTCCGGGACAAGGCCTAATTCACCCCTCCACTTT.

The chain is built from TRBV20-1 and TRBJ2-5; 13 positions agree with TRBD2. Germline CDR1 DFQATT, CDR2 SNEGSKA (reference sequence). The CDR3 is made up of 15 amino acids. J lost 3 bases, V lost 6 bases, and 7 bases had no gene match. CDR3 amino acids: CSALRLAGGEETQYF. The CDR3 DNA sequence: TGCAGTGCCCTGCGACTAGCGGGGGGCGAAGAGACCCAGTACTTC.

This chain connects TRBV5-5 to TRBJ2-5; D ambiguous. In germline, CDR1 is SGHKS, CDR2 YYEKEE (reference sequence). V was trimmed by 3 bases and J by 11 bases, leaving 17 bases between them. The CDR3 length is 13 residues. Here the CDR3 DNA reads TGTGCCAGCAGCTGGGCCAGTACGACGGAGCAGTACTTC. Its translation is CASSWASTTEQYF.

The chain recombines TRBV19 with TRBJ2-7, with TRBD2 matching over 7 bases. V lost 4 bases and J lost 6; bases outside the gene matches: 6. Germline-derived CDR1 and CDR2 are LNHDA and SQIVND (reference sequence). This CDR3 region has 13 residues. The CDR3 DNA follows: TGTGCCAGTAGTACCCACGGGGAGGGCGAGCAGTACTTC. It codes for CASSTHGEGEQYF.

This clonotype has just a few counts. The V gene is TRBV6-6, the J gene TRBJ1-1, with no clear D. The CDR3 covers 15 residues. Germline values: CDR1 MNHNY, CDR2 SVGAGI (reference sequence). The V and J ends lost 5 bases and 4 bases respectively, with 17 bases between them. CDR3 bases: TGTGCCAGCAGTAAGGCAGGACTAAGTCCCACTGAAGCTTTCTTT. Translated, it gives CASSKAGLSPTEAFF.

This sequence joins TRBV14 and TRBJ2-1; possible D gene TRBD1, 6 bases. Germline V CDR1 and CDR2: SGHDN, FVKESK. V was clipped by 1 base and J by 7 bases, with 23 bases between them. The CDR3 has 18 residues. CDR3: CASSQVQGWLVSGNEQFF. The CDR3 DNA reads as TGTGCCAGCAGCCAAGTCCAGGGGTGGTTAGTCTCCGGGAATGAGCAGTTCTTC.

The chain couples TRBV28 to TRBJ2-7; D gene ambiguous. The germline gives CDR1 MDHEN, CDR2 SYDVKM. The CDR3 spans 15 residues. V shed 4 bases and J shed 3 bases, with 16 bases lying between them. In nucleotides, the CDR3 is TGTGCCAGCAGTTCTCCGGGTCCATTTGTCTACGAGCAGTACTTC. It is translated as CASSSPGPFVYEQYF. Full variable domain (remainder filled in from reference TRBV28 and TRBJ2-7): DVKVTQSSRYLVKRTGEKVFLECVQDMDHENMFWYRQDPGLGLRLIYFSYDVKMKEKGDIPEGYSVSREKKERFSLILESASTNQTSMYLCASSSPGPFVYEQYFGPGTRLTVT.

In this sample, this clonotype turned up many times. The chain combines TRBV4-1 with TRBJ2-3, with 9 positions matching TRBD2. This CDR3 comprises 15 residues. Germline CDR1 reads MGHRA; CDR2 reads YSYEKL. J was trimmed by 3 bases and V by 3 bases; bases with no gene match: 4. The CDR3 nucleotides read TGCGCCAGCAGCCAGACTAGCGGATTAACAGATACGCAGTATTTT. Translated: CASSQTSGLTDTQYF.

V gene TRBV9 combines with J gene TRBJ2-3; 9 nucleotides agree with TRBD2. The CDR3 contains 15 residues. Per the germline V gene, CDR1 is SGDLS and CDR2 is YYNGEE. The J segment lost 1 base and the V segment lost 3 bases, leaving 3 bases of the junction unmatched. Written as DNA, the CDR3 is TGTGCCAGCAGCGGCGGGGGGGTTCGCACAGATACGCAGTATTTT. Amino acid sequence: CASSGGGVRTDTQYF.

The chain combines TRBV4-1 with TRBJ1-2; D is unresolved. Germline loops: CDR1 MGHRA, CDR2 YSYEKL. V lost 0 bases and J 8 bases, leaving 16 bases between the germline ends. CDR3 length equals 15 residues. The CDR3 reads CASSQDIREASGYTF. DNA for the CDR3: TGCGCCAGCAGCCAAGATATAAGGGAGGCCTCGGGCTACACCTTC.

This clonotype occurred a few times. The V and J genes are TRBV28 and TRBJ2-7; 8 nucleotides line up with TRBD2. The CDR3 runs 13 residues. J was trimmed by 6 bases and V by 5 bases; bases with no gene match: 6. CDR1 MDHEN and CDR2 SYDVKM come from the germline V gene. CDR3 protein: CASSPGGTSEQYF. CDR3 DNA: TGTGCCAGCAGTCCGGGCGGGACTAGCGAGCAGTACTTC.

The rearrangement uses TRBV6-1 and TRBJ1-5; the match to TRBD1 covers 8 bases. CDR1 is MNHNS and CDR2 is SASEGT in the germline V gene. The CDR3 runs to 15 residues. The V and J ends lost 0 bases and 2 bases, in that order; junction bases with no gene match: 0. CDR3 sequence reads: CASSEATGGNQPQHF. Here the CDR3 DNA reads TGTGCCAGCAGTGAAGCGACAGGGGGCAATCAGCCCCAGCATTTT.

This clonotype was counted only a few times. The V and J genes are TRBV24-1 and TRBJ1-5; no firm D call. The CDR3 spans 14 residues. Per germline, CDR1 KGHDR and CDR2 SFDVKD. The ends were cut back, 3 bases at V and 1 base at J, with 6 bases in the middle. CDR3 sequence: CATSDMGSNQPQHF. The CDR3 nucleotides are TGTGCCACCAGTGATATGGGAAGCAATCAGCCCCAGCATTTT.